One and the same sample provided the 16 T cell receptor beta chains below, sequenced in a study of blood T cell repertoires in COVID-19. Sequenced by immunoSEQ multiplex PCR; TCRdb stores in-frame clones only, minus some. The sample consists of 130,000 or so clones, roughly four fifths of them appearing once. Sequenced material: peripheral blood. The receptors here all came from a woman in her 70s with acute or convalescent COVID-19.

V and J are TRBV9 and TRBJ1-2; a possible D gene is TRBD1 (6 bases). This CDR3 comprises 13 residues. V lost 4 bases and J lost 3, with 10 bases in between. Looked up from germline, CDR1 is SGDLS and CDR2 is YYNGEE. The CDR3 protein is CASSRDTDYGYTF. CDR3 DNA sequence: TGTGCCAGCAGCCGGGACACAGACTATGGCTACACCTTC.

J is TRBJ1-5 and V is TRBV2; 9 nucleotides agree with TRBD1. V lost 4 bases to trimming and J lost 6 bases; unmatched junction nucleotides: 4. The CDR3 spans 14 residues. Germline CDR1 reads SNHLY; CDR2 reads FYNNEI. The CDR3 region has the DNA TGTGCCAGCAGTGGACAGGGGGGGGGTCAGCCCCAGCATTTT. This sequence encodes CASSGQGGGQPQHF.

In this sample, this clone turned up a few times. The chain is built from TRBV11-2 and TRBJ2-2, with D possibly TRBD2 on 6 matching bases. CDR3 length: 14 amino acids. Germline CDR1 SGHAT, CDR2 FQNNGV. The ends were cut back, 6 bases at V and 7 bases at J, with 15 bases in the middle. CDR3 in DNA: TGTGCCAGCAGTCGGGAGAGGGTGAACGGGGAGCTGTTTTTT. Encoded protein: CASSRERVNGELFF. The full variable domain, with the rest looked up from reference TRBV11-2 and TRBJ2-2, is EAGVAQSPRYKIIEKRQSVAFWCNPISGHATLYWYQQILGQGPKLLIQFQNNGVVDDSQLPKDRFSAERLKGVDSTLKIQPAKLEDSAVYLCASSRERVNGELFFGEGSRLTVL.

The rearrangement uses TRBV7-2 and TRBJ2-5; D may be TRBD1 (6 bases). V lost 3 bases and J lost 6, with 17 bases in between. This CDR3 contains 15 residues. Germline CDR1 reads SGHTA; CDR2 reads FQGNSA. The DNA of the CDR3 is TGTGCCAGCAGCTTCGGACCGACAGGAGCCCAGACCCAGTACTTC. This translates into CASSFGPTGAQTQYF.

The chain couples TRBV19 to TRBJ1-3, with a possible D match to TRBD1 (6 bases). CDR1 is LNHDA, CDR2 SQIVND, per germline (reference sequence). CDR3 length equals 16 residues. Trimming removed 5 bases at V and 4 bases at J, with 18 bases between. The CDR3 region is CASSPITGFQGNTIYF. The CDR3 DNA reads TGTGCCAGTAGTCCGATAACAGGGTTTCAAGGAAACACCATATATTTT.

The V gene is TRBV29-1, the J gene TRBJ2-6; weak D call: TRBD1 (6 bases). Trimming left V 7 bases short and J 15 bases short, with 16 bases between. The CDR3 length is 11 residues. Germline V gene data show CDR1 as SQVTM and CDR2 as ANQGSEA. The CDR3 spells CSAADSNDLTF. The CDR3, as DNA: TGCAGCGCTGCGGACAGTAATGACCTGACTTTC.

DNA for the CDR3: TGTGCCATCAGTGGACAGGGTAATCTCTACGAGCAGTACTTC. Amino acids: CAISGQGNLYEQYF. The chain carries TRBV10-3 and TRBJ2-7; TRBD1 matches at 7 bases. The V gene's germline CDR1 is ENHRY and CDR2 SYGVKD. This CDR3 has 14 residues. Trimming cost V 4 bases and J 3 bases; bases outside gene matches: 6.

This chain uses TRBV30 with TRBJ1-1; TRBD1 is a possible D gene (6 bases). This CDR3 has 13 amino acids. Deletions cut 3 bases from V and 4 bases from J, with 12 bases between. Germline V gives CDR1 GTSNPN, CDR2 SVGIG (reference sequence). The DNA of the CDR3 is TGTGCCTGGAGGGAACAGGGTTTCACTGAAGCTTTCTTT. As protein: CAWREQGFTEAFF.

DNA of the CDR3: TGTGCCACCCTGGGGGGGGCCGGGGAGCTGTTTTTT. Amino acids: CATLGGAGELFF. The V gene is TRBV24-1, the J gene TRBJ2-2, with 7 bases that match TRBD2. CDR3 length: 12 amino acids. V lost 9 bases, J lost 6 bases, and 3 bases stayed unmatched. Germline CDR1 reads KGHDR; CDR2 reads SFDVKD.

The CDR3 region is CASSQSGNQPQHF. As DNA, the CDR3 is TGTGCCAGCAGCCAGTCCGGCAATCAGCCCCAGCATTTT. The chain couples TRBV4-2 to TRBJ1-5; D is undetermined. CDR3 length: 13 amino acids. CDR1 is LGHNA, CDR2 YNFKEQ, per germline. The V end lost 3 bases, the J end lost 2 bases, and 5 bases lay between the germline ends.

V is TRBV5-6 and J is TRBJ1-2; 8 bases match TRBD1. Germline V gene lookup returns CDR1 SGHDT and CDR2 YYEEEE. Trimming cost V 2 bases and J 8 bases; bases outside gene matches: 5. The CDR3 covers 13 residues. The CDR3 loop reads CASSFTGTGGYTF. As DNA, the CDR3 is TGTGCCAGCAGCTTCACAGGGACAGGAGGCTACACCTTC.

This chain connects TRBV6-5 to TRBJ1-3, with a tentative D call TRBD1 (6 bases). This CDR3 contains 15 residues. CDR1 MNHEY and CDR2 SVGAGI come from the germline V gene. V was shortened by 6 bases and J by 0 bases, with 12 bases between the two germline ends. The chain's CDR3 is CASSRGGDSGNTIYF. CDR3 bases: TGTGCCAGCAGCCGCGGGGGCGACTCTGGAAACACCATATATTTT.

CDR3 coding DNA: TGTGCCAGCAGTTACGAAGGGGCCGGCTACACCTTC. Encoded protein: CASSYEGAGYTF. The chain recombines TRBV6-6 with TRBJ1-2; maybe TRBD1 (5 bases). V was pared by 2 bases and J by 8 bases, with 9 bases between. This CDR3 contains 12 residues. Looked up from germline, CDR1 is MNHNY and CDR2 is SVGAGI (reference sequence).

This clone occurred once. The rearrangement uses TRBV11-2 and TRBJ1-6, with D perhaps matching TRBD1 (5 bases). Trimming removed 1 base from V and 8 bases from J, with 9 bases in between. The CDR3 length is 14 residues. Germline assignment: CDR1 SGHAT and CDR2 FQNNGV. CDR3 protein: CASSLGTNDSPLHF. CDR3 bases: TGTGCCAGCAGCTTAGGGACAAATGATTCACCCCTCCACTTT.

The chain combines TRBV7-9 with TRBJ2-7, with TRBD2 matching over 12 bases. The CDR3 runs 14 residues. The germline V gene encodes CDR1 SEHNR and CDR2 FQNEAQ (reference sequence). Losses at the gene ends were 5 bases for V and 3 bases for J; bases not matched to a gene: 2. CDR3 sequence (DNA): TGTGCCAGCAGCCCGGGACTAGCGGGCTACGAGCAGTACTTC. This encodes CASSPGLAGYEQYF.

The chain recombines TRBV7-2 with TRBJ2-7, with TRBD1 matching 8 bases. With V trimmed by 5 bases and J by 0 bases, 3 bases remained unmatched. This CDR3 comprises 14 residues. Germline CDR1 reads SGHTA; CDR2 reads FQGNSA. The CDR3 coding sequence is TGTGCCAGCAGCCCAGGGACAGGCTCCTACGAGCAGTACTTC. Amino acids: CASSPGTGSYEQYF. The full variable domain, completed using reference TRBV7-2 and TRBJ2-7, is GAGVSQSPSNKVTEKGKDVELRCDPISGHTALYWYRQSLGQGLEFLIYFQGNSAPDKSGLPSDRFSAERTGGSVSTLTIQRTQQEDSAVYLCASSPGTGSYEQYFGPGTRLTVT.